A selection of T cell receptor beta chains follows, all from one sample in a study of shared clonotypes between healthy human individuals. TCRdb keeps only in-frame clones here, not all; method: immunoSEQ multiplex PCR. The table lists about 1 million clones, approximately 68% of them singletons. Material: memory CD4+ T cells sorted from blood. The receptors stem from a man between 18 and 29 years old in good health. CDR3s include the opening cysteine and the closing phenylalanine or tryptophan. D genes are given only for firm matches. Expanded clones are given a class, and other clones once, few, many or no size at all.

J: TRBJ2-7; D: -; V: TRBV6-1; size: once; CDR3: CAAAAGDYEQYF; DNA: TGTGCCGCCGCCGCAGGAGACTACGAGCAGTACTTC
J: TRBJ2-6; D: TRBD1; V: TRBV28; size: -; CDR3: CASGGQPSSGANVLTF; DNA: TGTGCCAGCGGGGGACAGCCCTCCTCTGGGGCCAACGTCCTGACTTTC
J: TRBJ1-5; D: -; V: TRBV7-9; size: few; CDR3: CASSRSQDQPQHF; DNA: TGTGCCAGCAGCCGATCTCAGGACCAGCCCCAGCATTTT
J: TRBJ1-3; D: -; V: TRBV19; size: -; CDR3: CASRNYRDLSGNTIYF; DNA: TGTGCCAGTAGGAACTACCGGGACCTCTCTGGAAACACCATATATTTT
J: TRBJ2-3; D: -; V: TRBV5-8; size: -; CDR3: CASSSWEDQDTQYF; DNA: TGTGCCAGCAGCTCTTGGGAGGATCAAGATACGCAGTATTTT
J: TRBJ2-7; D: TRBD2; V: TRBV28; size: -; CDR3: CASSLQDLAGGTYEQYF; DNA: TGTGCCAGCAGTTTACAGGACTTAGCGGGGGGGACCTACGAGCAGTACTTC
J: TRBJ1-2; D: -; V: TRBV5-6; size: -; CDR3: CASSLGGRLSTYGYTF; DNA: TGTGCCAGCAGCTTGGGGGGGCGATTATCTACCTATGGCTACACCTTC
J: TRBJ1-1; D: -; V: TRBV5-1; size: few; CDR3: CASSLETEAFF; DNA: TGCGCCAGCAGCTTGGAGACGGAAGCTTTCTTT
J: TRBJ1-1; D: TRBD1; V: TRBV29-1; size: -; CDR3: CSVVRQGGSTEAFF; DNA: TGCAGCGTTGTCCGACAGGGGGGTTCCACTGAAGCTTTCTTT
J: TRBJ2-2; D: TRBD1; V: TRBV9; size: -; CDR3: CASSVFGTANTGELFF; DNA: TGTGCCAGCAGCGTGTTTGGGACAGCGAACACCGGGGAGCTGTTTTTT
J: TRBJ2-5; D: TRBD1; V: TRBV4-1; size: -; CDR3: CASSQVGQVGLGETQYF; DNA: TGCGCCAGCAGCCAAGTCGGACAGGTGGGATTAGGGGAGACCCAGTACTTC
J: TRBJ1-1; D: -; V: TRBV21-1; size: -; CDR3: CASSILGQGTPEAFF; DNA: TGTGCCAGCAGCATCCTAGGACAGGGGACCCCTGAAGCTTTCTTT
J: TRBJ2-5; D: -; V: TRBV5-1; size: -; CDR3: CASSLLGGRETQYF; DNA: TGCGCCAGCAGCTTGTTGGGGGGACGAGAGACCCAGTACTTC
J: TRBJ2-6; D: TRBD1; V: TRBV27; size: -; CDR3: CASSWRGQGASGANVLTF; DNA: TGTGCCAGCAGTTGGCGGGGACAGGGGGCCTCTGGGGCCAACGTCCTGACTTTC
J: TRBJ2-4; D: -; V: TRBV11-2; size: once; CDR3: CASSSRLAKNIQYF; DNA: TGTGCCAGCAGCTCAAGGCTAGCCAAAAACATTCAGTACTTC
J: TRBJ2-6; D: -; V: TRBV5-6; size: -; CDR3: CASSGGGTGANVLTF; DNA: TGTGCCAGCAGTGGAGGAGGCACTGGGGCCAACGTCCTGACTTTC
J: TRBJ1-2; D: -; V: TRBV18; size: -; CDR3: CASSSNGILDGYTF; DNA: TGTGCCAGCTCGTCAAACGGGATTCTCGATGGCTACACCTTC
J: TRBJ2-1; D: -; V: TRBV9; size: -; CDR3: CASSVAGSYNEQFF; DNA: TGTGCCAGCAGCGTGGCCGGTTCCTACAATGAGCAGTTCTTC
J: TRBJ2-5; D: -; V: TRBV5-1; size: few; CDR3: CASSLALGGRKETQYF; DNA: TGCGCCAGCAGCTTGGCCCTCGGGGGGCGGAAAGAGACCCAGTACTTC
J: TRBJ1-1; D: -; V: TRBV28; size: few; CDR3: CASNSPGKAFF; DNA: TGTGCCAGCAATTCTCCGGGAAAAGCTTTCTTT
J: TRBJ1-2; D: -; V: TRBV5-4; size: -; CDR3: CASRTRTDYGYTF; DNA: TGTGCCAGCAGAACCAGGACGGATTATGGCTACACCTTC
J: TRBJ2-1; D: TRBD2; V: TRBV5-4; size: -; CDR3: CASSLSGRVENEQFF; DNA: TGTGCCAGCAGCCTTAGCGGGAGAGTAGAGAATGAGCAGTTCTTC
J: TRBJ2-3; D: TRBD1; V: TRBV6-6; size: -; CDR3: CASSMTGGADTQYF; DNA: TGTGCCAGCAGTATGACAGGGGGCGCAGATACGCAGTATTTT
J: TRBJ1-5; D: -; V: TRBV28; size: few; CDR3: CASTRSPNAQHF; DNA: TGTGCCAGCACCCGAAGCCCGAATGCCCAGCATTTT
J: TRBJ1-5; D: -; V: TRBV7-2; size: -; CDR3: CASSSRGNQPQHF; DNA: TGTGCCAGCAGCTCCCGGGGCAATCAGCCCCAGCATTTT
J: TRBJ2-7; D: -; V: TRBV7-2; size: -; CDR3: CASSKGDGYEQYF; DNA: TGTGCCAGCAGCAAGGGGGACGGCTACGAGCAGTACTTC
J: TRBJ2-5; D: TRBD1; V: TRBV18; size: -; CDR3: CASSLKTGAETQYF; DNA: TGTGCCAGCTCACTAAAGACAGGGGCAGAGACCCAGTACTTC
J: TRBJ1-2; D: -; V: TRBV5-1; size: once; CDR3: CASSLGERYGYTF; DNA: TGCGCCAGCAGCTTAGGGGAAAGATATGGCTACACCTTC
J: TRBJ2-5; D: -; V: TRBV30; size: once; CDR3: CAWSVGIGETQYF; DNA: TGTGCCTGGAGTGTAGGGATAGGGGAGACCCAGTACTTC
J: TRBJ1-6; D: TRBD1; V: TRBV10-3; size: -; CDR3: CAISPGQGISPLHF; DNA: TGTGCCATCAGTCCGGGACAGGGAATTTCACCCCTCCACTTT
J: TRBJ2-3; D: TRBD1; V: TRBV6-5; size: -; CDR3: CASRPGTGGTDTQYF; DNA: TGTGCCAGTCGCCCCGGGACAGGGGGCACAGATACGCAGTATTTT
J: TRBJ2-3; D: TRBD1; V: TRBV7-3; size: -; CDR3: CASSEQGTDTQYF; DNA: TGTGCCAGCTCCGAACAGGGGACAGATACGCAGTATTTT
J: TRBJ1-1; D: -; V: TRBV6-5; size: -; CDR3: CASSYSLGFRAEAFF; DNA: TGTGCCAGCAGTTACTCGTTAGGGTTTCGCGCTGAAGCTTTCTTT
J: TRBJ1-6; D: -; V: TRBV4-3; size: few; CDR3: CASSQDTARISPLHF; DNA: TGCGCCAGCAGCCAAGATACGGCCAGGATTTCACCCCTCCACTTT
J: TRBJ2-6; D: -; V: TRBV28; size: -; CDR3: CASMGSSGANVLTF; DNA: TGTGCCAGCATGGGAAGCTCTGGGGCCAACGTCCTGACTTTC